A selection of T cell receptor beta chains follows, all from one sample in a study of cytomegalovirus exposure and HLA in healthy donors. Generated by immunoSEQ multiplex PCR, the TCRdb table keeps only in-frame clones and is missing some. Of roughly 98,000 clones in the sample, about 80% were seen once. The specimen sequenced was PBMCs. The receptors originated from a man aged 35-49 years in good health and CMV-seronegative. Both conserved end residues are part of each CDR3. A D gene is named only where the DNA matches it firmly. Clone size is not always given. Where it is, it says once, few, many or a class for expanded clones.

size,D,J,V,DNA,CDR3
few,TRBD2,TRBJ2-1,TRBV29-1,TGCAGCGTTCCCGGACTAGCGTCCTCTTACGAGTTCTTC,CSVPGLASSYEFF
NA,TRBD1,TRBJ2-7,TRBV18,TGTGCCAGCTCACTCATCGCCGGGACAGGGGACTACGAGCAGTACTTC,CASSLIAGTGDYEQYF
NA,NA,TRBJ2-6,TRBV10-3,TGTGCCATCAGAAGCAGGGTTAGTGGGGCCAACGTCCTGACTTTC,CAIRSRVSGANVLTF
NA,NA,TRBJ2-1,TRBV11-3,TGTGCCAGCTCCCAGGGGCGGGAGTATGAGCAGTTCTTC,CASSQGREYEQFF
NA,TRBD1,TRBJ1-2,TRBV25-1,TGTGCCAGCAGTGGGGGGACAGTTTATGGCTACACCTTC,CASSGGTVYGYTF
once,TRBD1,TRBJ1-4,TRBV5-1,TGCGCCAGCAGCTTCCACCGGGACAGGGGGCTGACTAATGAAAAACTGTTTTTT,CASSFHRDRGLTNEKLFF
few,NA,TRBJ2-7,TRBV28,TGTGCCAGCAGTTTAGCAGGCCGTTTCTCCTACGAGCAGTACTTC,CASSLAGRFSYEQYF
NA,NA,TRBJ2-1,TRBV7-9,TGTGCCAGCAGCTCTCGTAGCAATGAGCAGTTCTTC,CASSSRSNEQFF
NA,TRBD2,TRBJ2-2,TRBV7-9,TGTTCCAGCAGCCCCCGACTAGCGGGGGCGATAAACACCGGGGAGCTGTTTTTT,CSSSPRLAGAINTGELFF
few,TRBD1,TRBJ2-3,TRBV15,TGTGCCACCAGCAAGGGACAGGGGAGGACAGATACGCAGTATTTT,CATSKGQGRTDTQYF
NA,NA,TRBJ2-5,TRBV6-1,TGTGCCAGCACAGTCCAAGAGACCCAGTACTTC,CASTVQETQYF
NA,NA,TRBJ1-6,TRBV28,TGTGCCAGCAGTAGTGTTGGGGGAGGTAATTCACCCCTCCACTTT,CASSSVGGGNSPLHF
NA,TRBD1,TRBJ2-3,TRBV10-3,TGTGCCATCAGTGAGCCGATGGACAGGGCGACAGATACGCAGTATTTT,CAISEPMDRATDTQYF
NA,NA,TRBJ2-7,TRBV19,TGTGCCAGTAGTATTTCGGGGAATACCTACGAGCAGTACTTC,CASSISGNTYEQYF
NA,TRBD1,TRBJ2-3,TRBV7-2,TGTGCCAGCAGCTTAGGAGGGACAGGGGGCATGGATACGCAGTATTTT,CASSLGGTGGMDTQYF
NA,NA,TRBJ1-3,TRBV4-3,TGCGCCAGCAGCCGCCGACTTAGCTCTGGAAACACCATATATTTT,CASSRRLSSGNTIYF